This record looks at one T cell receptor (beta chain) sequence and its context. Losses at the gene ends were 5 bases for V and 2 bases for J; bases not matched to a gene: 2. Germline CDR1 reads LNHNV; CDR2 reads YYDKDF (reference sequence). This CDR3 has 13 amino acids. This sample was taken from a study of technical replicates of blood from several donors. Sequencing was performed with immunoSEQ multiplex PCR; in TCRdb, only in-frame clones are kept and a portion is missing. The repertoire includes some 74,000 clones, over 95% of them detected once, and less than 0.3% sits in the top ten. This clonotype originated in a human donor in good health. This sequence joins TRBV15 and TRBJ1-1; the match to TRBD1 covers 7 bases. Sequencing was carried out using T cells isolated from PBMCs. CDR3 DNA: TGTGCCACCAGCGGGACAGCCAACACTGAAGCTTTCTTT. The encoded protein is CATSGTANTEAFF.